This is a list of T cell receptor beta chains from one sample in a study of T cell changes during pregnancy in multiple sclerosis. Generated by immunoSEQ multiplex PCR, the TCRdb table keeps only in-frame clones and is missing some. In the table there are 55,000 to 75,000 clones, around 91% of which are singletons. Here the sequenced sample was peripheral blood, taken in the third trimester of pregnancy. These TCRs come from a female donor in good health, enrolled as a control in a pregnancy study. The CDR3 runs from the conserved cysteine through the conserved F or W. The D gene is left open where the match is weak. Part of the rows lack a size; the others show once, few, many or a class for expanded clones.

J gene | V gene | D gene | clone size | CDR3 protein | CDR3 DNA
TRBJ2-5 | TRBV7-8 | TRBD2 | . | CASSSGAGGIGQETQYF | TGTGCCAGCAGCTCCGGGGCGGGGGGGATTGGCCAAGAGACCCAGTACTTC
TRBJ1-6 | TRBV19 | . | . | CASRNRADNSPLHF | TGTGCCAGTAGGAACAGGGCGGATAATTCACCCCTCCACTTT
TRBJ2-5 | TRBV12-2 | . | . | CASRLRGGGETQYF | TGTGCAAGTCGCCTCCGGGGTGGTGGGGAGACCCAGTACTTC
TRBJ2-5 | TRBV4-2 | TRBD2 | . | CASSQDSGGAETQYF | TGTGCCAGCAGCCAAGATTCGGGAGGGGCGGAGACCCAGTACTTC
TRBJ2-1 | TRBV2 | TRBD2 | once | CAGNSGLSYNEQFF | TGTGCCGGGAATAGCGGGCTCTCCTACAATGAGCAGTTCTTC
TRBJ2-3 | TRBV28 | . | . | CASRSGDGTVDTQYF | TGTGCCAGCAGGTCAGGGGACGGGACGGTCGATACGCAGTATTTT
TRBJ2-2 | TRBV6-6 | . | . | CASASTKGGTGELFF | TGTGCCAGCGCTAGCACAAAAGGAGGCACCGGGGAGCTGTTTTTT
TRBJ1-2 | TRBV9 | . | . | CASSVAGVQTF | TGTGCCAGCAGCGTAGCGGGGGTCCAGACCTTC
TRBJ2-1 | TRBV27 | . | . | CATNSMRNEQFF | TGTGCCACTAATAGCATGAGAAATGAGCAGTTCTTC
TRBJ1-2 | TRBV30 | . | . | CAWSRAGGYTF | TGTGCCTGGAGTCGTGCCGGGGGCTACACCTTC
TRBJ2-1 | TRBV15 | TRBD2 | . | CATSRELAGDSEQFF | TGTGCCACCAGCAGAGAACTAGCGGGAGATAGCGAGCAGTTCTTC
TRBJ1-6 | TRBV30 | . | once | CAWSVLSHSYNSPLHF | TGTGCCTGGAGTGTACTCTCTCACTCCTATAATTCACCCCTCCACTTT
TRBJ1-1 | TRBV7-9 | . | few | CATRTEMNTEAFF | TGTGCCACCCGGACAGAGATGAACACTGAAGCTTTCTTT
TRBJ2-2 | TRBV15 | . | . | CATSSKDNPTNTGELFF | TGTGCCACCAGCAGTAAGGACAACCCTACTAACACCGGGGAGCTGTTTTTT
TRBJ2-3 | TRBV5-4 | . | . | CASSRTQDTQYF | TGTGCCAGCAGCCGGACTCAGGATACGCAGTATTTT
TRBJ2-1 | TRBV2 | TRBD2 | . | CASSEGVAGDNEQFF | TGTGCCAGCAGTGAAGGGGTAGCGGGAGACAATGAGCAGTTCTTC
TRBJ2-6 | TRBV28 | TRBD1 | . | CASSSGTGDGANVLTF | TGTGCCAGCAGCTCCGGGACAGGAGACGGGGCCAACGTCCTGACTTTC
TRBJ2-3 | TRBV6-5 | . | . | CASSRRQRTDTQYF | TGTGCCAGCAGCCGACGACAGAGGACAGATACGCAGTATTTT
TRBJ2-1 | TRBV5-1 | TRBD2 | . | CASSYGTSGGYNEQFF | TGCGCCAGCAGCTATGGGACTAGCGGGGGGTACAATGAGCAGTTCTTC
TRBJ1-2 | TRBV2 | TRBD1 | . | CASSEAQGDGYTF | TGTGCCAGCAGTGAAGCCCAGGGGGATGGCTACACCTTC
TRBJ2-7 | TRBV28 | TRBD2 | . | CASSSSYPVLADYEQYF | TGTGCCAGCAGTTCTAGCTACCCCGTACTAGCGGATTACGAGCAGTACTTC
TRBJ2-1 | TRBV5-8 | . | . | CASSLPGNEQFF | TGTGCCAGCAGCTTGCCCGGGAATGAGCAGTTCTTC
TRBJ2-2 | TRBV29-1 | TRBD1 | . | CSVEPTGAGGELFF | TGCAGCGTTGAACCGACAGGGGCGGGCGGGGAGCTGTTTTTT
TRBJ1-5 | TRBV6-6 | TRBD1 | once | CASSPQGNSGPQHF | TGTGCCAGCAGTCCACAGGGGAACTCGGGGCCCCAGCATTTT
TRBJ1-3 | TRBV5-4 | . | . | CASSWGDTIYF | TGTGCCAGCAGCTGGGGAGACACCATATATTTT
TRBJ1-5 | TRBV6-1 | TRBD1 | . | CASSVWGDSSNQPQHF | TGTGCCAGCAGTGTCTGGGGGGACAGTAGCAATCAGCCCCAGCATTTT
TRBJ2-6 | TRBV7-6 | . | . | CASTSLAANVLTF | TGTGCCAGCACCTCGTTGGCTGCCAACGTCCTGACTTTC
TRBJ2-1 | TRBV6-5 | . | . | CASSWASEYNEQFF | TGTGCCAGCAGCTGGGCTAGCGAGTACAATGAGCAGTTCTTC
TRBJ1-1 | TRBV11-3 | . | . | CASSLPGSEAFF | TGTGCCAGCAGCTTACCCGGGTCTGAAGCTTTCTTT
TRBJ2-7 | TRBV6-1 | . | once | CASRGVSRSSYEQYF | TGTGCCAGCAGAGGCGTATCCCGGAGCTCCTACGAGCAGTACTTC
TRBJ1-1 | TRBV6-1 | TRBD1 | . | CASSFWDRGTEAFF | TGTGCCAGCAGTTTTTGGGACAGGGGTACTGAAGCTTTCTTT
TRBJ1-1 | TRBV28 | . | . | CASSLLAGGTEAFF | TGTGCCAGCAGTTTATTGGCCGGCGGAACTGAAGCTTTCTTT
TRBJ2-7 | TRBV6-5 | . | . | CASSYYVGSSYEQYF | TGTGCCAGCAGTTATTATGTAGGGAGCTCCTACGAGCAGTACTTC
TRBJ1-1 | TRBV5-6 | TRBD1 | . | CASNFGTGGGTEAFF | TGTGCCAGCAACTTCGGGACAGGGGGGGGCACTGAAGCTTTCTTT
TRBJ1-2 | TRBV5-5 | TRBD1 | . | CASSWDSFYGYTF | TGTGCCAGCAGCTGGGACAGCTTCTATGGCTACACCTTC
TRBJ1-2 | TRBV14 | TRBD1 | . | CASSQRGGQGAYGYTF | TGTGCCAGCAGCCAAAGGGGGGGACAGGGCGCCTATGGCTACACCTTC
TRBJ1-2 | TRBV4-1 | . | . | CASSQDSSGYTF | TGCGCCAGCAGCCAAGATAGTAGTGGCTACACCTTC
TRBJ2-1 | TRBV11-2 | . | . | CASSTTHHNEQFF | TGTGCCAGCAGCACAACACATCACAATGAGCAGTTCTTC
TRBJ2-1 | TRBV27 | TRBD2 | . | CASSGGGPHEQFF | TGTGCCAGCAGTGGGGGAGGGCCACATGAGCAGTTCTTC
TRBJ2-5 | TRBV10-3 | . | . | CAISGNREETQYF | TGTGCCATCAGTGGAAACAGGGAAGAGACCCAGTACTTC
TRBJ1-1 | TRBV9 | . | . | CASSVDGDERWAFF | TGTGCCAGCAGCGTAGATGGAGACGAACGCTGGGCTTTCTTT
TRBJ2-6 | TRBV5-1 | . | . | CASSLAGQSASGANVLTF | TGCGCCAGCAGCTTGGCGGGTCAGTCCGCAAGTGGGGCCAACGTCCTGACTTTC
TRBJ2-1 | TRBV13 | . | . | CASSSRDGGVAGLYNEQFF | TGTGCCAGCAGCTCCAGGGACGGCGGGGTGGCGGGACTCTACAATGAGCAGTTCTTC
TRBJ2-6 | TRBV7-2 | TRBD2 | . | CASSPLGSGVDSGANVLTF | TGTGCCAGCAGCCCCTTGGGTAGCGGGGTAGACTCTGGGGCCAACGTCCTGACTTTC
TRBJ1-1 | TRBV5-1 | . | . | CASSWGTFYTEAFF | TGCGCCAGCAGCTGGGGGACATTCTACACTGAAGCTTTCTTT
TRBJ2-1 | TRBV10-1 | TRBD2 | . | CASSESLAGRYNEQFF | TGCGCCAGCAGTGAGTCGTTAGCGGGAAGATACAATGAGCAGTTCTTC
TRBJ1-5 | TRBV29-1 | . | . | CSVGGDYNQPQHF | TGCAGCGTTGGAGGGGACTACAATCAGCCCCAGCATTTT